The TCR beta chain described here comes from a study of blood T cell repertoires in COVID-19. Overall study: Some COVID-19 samples were acute and others convalescent; all came from the United States, Italy and Spain. From T cells, B-cell-depleted T cells, or PBMCs came the material, which was cDNA or gDNA.

From germline, CDR1 is SGHRS and CDR2 YFSETQ. The CDR3 consists of 15 residues. V was pared by 3 bases and J by 2 bases, with 13 bases between. Original analysis: Reference gene primers were amplified, and this amplification served to estimate nucleated cell counts. Generated by immunoSEQ multiplex PCR, the TCRdb table keeps only in-frame clones and is missing some. V and J calls and clone size are those listed in that table; D and trimming were worked out from the DNA. The data hold under 250,000 clones, with roughly 81% observed a single time. The clonotype comes from a woman aged 50 to 60 with active or convalescent COVID-19. This chain links TRBV5-1 with TRBJ2-3; D not certain. What was sequenced was peripheral blood. As DNA, the CDR3 is TGCGCCAGCAGCTCGCAGAGCATAGCCACAGATACGCAGTATTTT. This translates into CASSSQSIATDTQYF.